This T cell receptor beta chain was sequenced in a study of CD8 T cells in ankylosing spondylitis. Whole-study findings and limits: CD8+ cells made up the disease-linked clones, which were relatively rare in peripheral blood. Made up of eight highly homologous variants, a TCR beta motif appeared characteristic of ankylosing spondylitis blood. In synovial fluid and blood from reactive arthritis, some motif variants were previously reported.

About this clonotype itself: Its target is not known.

V shed 6 bases, J shed 3 bases, and the junction held 6 bases outside the gene matches. Germline values: CDR1 MRHNA, CDR2 SNTAGT. The length of the CDR3 is 15 residues. Quantitative 5'-RACE was performed with molecular barcodes, and it yielded the TCR beta libraries. TCRdb independently ran MiXCR on the 5' RACE reads; one entry per CDR3 protein. The profile shows about 340,000 distinct CDR3 sequences, 20% to 25% of them singletons. This chain joins TRBV6-4 and TRBJ2-1; 9 bases are shared with TRBD1. The receptor's source is a male donor with ankylosing spondylitis or in good health (not recorded which). Sequencing used blood, either unsorted or a sorted T cell fraction (not recorded which). CDR3 protein: CASSRTGGYYNEQFF. The CDR3 coding sequence is TGTGCCAGCAGCAGAACAGGGGGCTACTACAATGAGCAGTTCTTC.